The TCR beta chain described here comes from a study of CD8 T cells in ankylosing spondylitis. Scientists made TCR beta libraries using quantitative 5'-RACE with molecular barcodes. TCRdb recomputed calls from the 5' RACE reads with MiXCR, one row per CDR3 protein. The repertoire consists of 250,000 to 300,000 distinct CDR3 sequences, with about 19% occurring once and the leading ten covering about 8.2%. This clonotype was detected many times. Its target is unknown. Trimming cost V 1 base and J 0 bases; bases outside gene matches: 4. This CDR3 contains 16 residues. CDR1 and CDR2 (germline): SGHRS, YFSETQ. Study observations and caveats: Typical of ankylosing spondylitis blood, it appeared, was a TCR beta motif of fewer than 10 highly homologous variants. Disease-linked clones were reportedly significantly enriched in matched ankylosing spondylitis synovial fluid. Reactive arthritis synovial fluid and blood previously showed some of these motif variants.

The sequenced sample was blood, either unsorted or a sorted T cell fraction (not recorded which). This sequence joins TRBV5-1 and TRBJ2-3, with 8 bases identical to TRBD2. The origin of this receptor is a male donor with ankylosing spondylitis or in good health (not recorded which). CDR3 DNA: TGCGCCAGCAGCTTGCTGGCGGGGGGAAGCACAGATACGCAGTATTTT. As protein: CASSLLAGGSTDTQYF.